These 8 T cell receptor beta chains were all obtained from the same sample, sequenced in a study of OX40 agonist ivuxolimab in advanced cancers. The method was the immunoSEQ multiplex PCR assay. Entries here come from immuneACCESS through TCRdb and include only in-frame sequences with V and J called. Some clones fail to appear in such tables; in the studies checked, an unresolved V gene covers under half of the shortfall, and the cause of the remainder is unknown. This sample gives approximately 20,000 clones in total; more than 75% of them show up just once. About a tenth of the sample belongs to the ten largest clones. The sample here was CD4+ or CD8+ T cells sorted from blood, taken in a trial of the OX40 agonist ivuxolimab. These receptors all come from an adult with an advanced solid tumor such as melanoma, head and neck, liver or kidney cancer.

The chain joins TRBV5-1 to TRBJ2-5; 11 bases match TRBD2. V trimming: 5 bases; J trimming: 4 bases; junction bases outside the gene matches: 7. The CDR3 sequence is 15 residues long. The germline CDR1 and CDR2 sequences are SGHRS and YFSETQ. DNA of the CDR3: TGCGCCAGCAGACCAATACTAGCGGGGGTAGAGACCCAGTACTTC. Its protein product is CASRPILAGVETQYF.

The genes are TRBV10-1 and TRBJ2-5; the D gene is possibly TRBD1 (6 bases). CDR3 length: 13 residues. The V end lost 2 bases, the J end lost 7 bases, and 11 bases lay between the germline ends. Looked up from germline, CDR1 is WNHNN and CDR2 is SYGVQD (reference sequence). The CDR3 reads CASSETGWGTQYF. CDR3 nucleotides: TGCGCCAGCAGTGAGACAGGGTGGGGGACCCAGTACTTC.

The rearrangement joins TRBV7-6 to TRBJ2-7; possible D gene TRBD1, 6 bases. The V end was cut by 1 base, the J end by 6 bases, with 25 bases between. CDR3 length: 18 residues. CDR1 is SGHVS and CDR2 is FNYEAQ in the germline V gene. The CDR3 DNA follows: TGTGCCAGCAGCTTAGAGGGGTGGCAGCCAGGGGTATTGGGCGAGCAGTACTTC. Its protein product is CASSLEGWQPGVLGEQYF.

The V gene is TRBV7-3, the J gene TRBJ2-7; TRBD1 matches at 7 bases. This CDR3 is 15 amino acids long. Per germline, CDR1 SGHTA and CDR2 FQGTGA. With 6 bases clipped from V and 4 bases from J, the junction kept 12 bases outside the gene matches. CDR3 sequence: CASSQKTGTAYEQYF. The CDR3 nucleotides read TGTGCCAGCAGTCAAAAGACCGGGACAGCTTACGAGCAGTACTTC.

V gene TRBV10-3 combines with J gene TRBJ2-6; a weak D match, TRBD1 (5 bases). V lost 9 bases and J 0 bases, leaving 15 bases between the germline ends. In germline, CDR1 is ENHRY, CDR2 SYGVKD. This CDR3 has 16 amino acids. CDR3 sequence reads: CAISTDRRSGANVLTF. As DNA, the CDR3 is TGTGCCATAAGCACCGACAGACGCTCTGGGGCCAACGTCCTGACTTTC.

The rearrangement joins TRBV5-1 to TRBJ2-7; possible D gene TRBD1, 7 bases. V was cut by 0 bases and J by 5 bases, with 12 bases left in between. This CDR3 is built from 14 residues. CDR1 SGHRS and CDR2 YFSETQ come from the germline V gene. CDR3 coding DNA: TGCGCCAGCAGCTTGGAGGGACAGCGGGACGAGCAGTACTTC. This gives the protein CASSLEGQRDEQYF.

This chain links TRBV7-6 with TRBJ1-5, with D maybe TRBD1 (5 bases). Germline-derived CDR1 and CDR2 are SGHVS and FNYEAQ. Trimming stripped 8 bases from V and 5 bases from J, with 13 bases between. The CDR3 runs 13 residues. CDR3 in amino acids: CASGTRVDQPQHF. The CDR3 nucleotides read TGTGCCAGCGGCACCAGGGTTGATCAGCCCCAGCATTTT.

V usage is TRBV11-3 and J usage is TRBJ2-3, with 8 bases aligning to TRBD1. This CDR3 has 13 amino acids. V dropped 5 bases and J dropped 14; count of bases not matched to a gene: 12. CDR1 SGHNT and CDR2 YENEEA come from the germline V gene. The CDR3 DNA reads as TGTGCCAGCAGCACCCGGAGACAGGGGCCCCGGTATTTT. This translates into CASSTRRQGPRYF.